The rows below give T cell receptor beta chains drawn from one sample of a study of cytotoxic CD8 clonotypes in ibrutinib-treated CLL. Only in-frame clones appear in the TCRdb table, and some are missing; sequencing was by immunoSEQ multiplex PCR. The sample shows fewer than 35,000 clones, approximately 68% of them seen only once. Sequenced here: PBMCs, sampled after 24 months of ibrutinib treatment. The receptors shown here come from a human donor with chronic lymphocytic leukemia. Both conserved end residues are part of each CDR3. D genes are given only for firm matches. A row's size may be missing; if present it is once, few, many or a size class.

TRBV28,TRBD1,NA,TRBJ2-7,CASRGPTRTGLFYEQYF,TGTGCCAGCAGGGGACCTACTAGGACAGGGTTATTCTACGAGCAGTACTTC
TRBV27,NA,NA,TRBJ2-3,CASSFTGGGDRVDTQYF,TGTGCCAGCAGTTTCACTGGCGGGGGGGACAGGGTCGATACGCAGTATTTT
TRBV14,TRBD1,NA,TRBJ2-7,CASSQVQGSLASYEQYF,TGTGCCAGCAGCCAAGTACAGGGGTCCCTGGCCTCCTACGAGCAGTACTTC
TRBV29-1,NA,NA,TRBJ2-3,CSVSTGFTDTQYF,TGCAGCGTGTCGACGGGTTTCACAGATACGCAGTATTTT
TRBV4-3,NA,NA,TRBJ2-2,CASSGGQTNTGELFF,TGCGCCAGCAGCGGGGGACAAACGAACACCGGGGAGCTGTTTTTT
TRBV6-5,TRBD1,NA,TRBJ2-7,CASTNTGGSYEQYF,TGTGCCAGCACCAATACAGGGGGTTCCTACGAGCAGTACTTC
TRBV5-1,TRBD2,NA,TRBJ2-5,CASSPGLAGPLGTQYF,TGCGCCAGCAGCCCGGGACTAGCGGGGCCACTTGGGACCCAGTACTTC
TRBV6-5,NA,NA,TRBJ1-2,CASSESTAYGYTF,TGTGCCAGCAGTGAATCCACAGCCTATGGCTACACCTTC
TRBV5-5,TRBD2,once,TRBJ2-7,CASSLEGGDLF,TGTGCCAGCAGCTTGGAGGGAGGGGACCTTTTC
TRBV28,TRBD1,medium-sized,TRBJ1-5,CASSLEGQGRNQPQHF,TGTGCCAGCAGTTTAGAGGGACAGGGGAGGAATCAGCCCCAGCATTTT
TRBV6-5,TRBD1,NA,TRBJ1-4,CASSWDRTKLFF,TGTGCCAGCAGTTGGGACAGGACTAAACTGTTTTTT
TRBV9,NA,NA,TRBJ2-1,CASSVGGFSYNEQFF,TGTGCCAGCAGCGTAGGGGGTTTCTCCTACAATGAGCAGTTCTTC
TRBV7-2,NA,NA,TRBJ2-5,CASSLDGGTGTQYF,TGTGCCAGCAGCTTAGACGGGGGCACGGGGACCCAGTACTTC
TRBV4-1,NA,NA,TRBJ2-7,CASSPMDPGREQYF,TGCGCCAGCAGCCCCATGGACCCGGGGCGCGAGCAGTACTTC
TRBV29-1,NA,NA,TRBJ2-3,CSVELRARSATDTQYF,TGCAGCGTTGAATTGAGAGCGAGATCGGCCACAGATACGCAGTATTTT
TRBV18,NA,NA,TRBJ1-2,CASSPGVNYGYTF,TGTGCCAGCTCACCAGGGGTAAACTATGGCTACACCTTC
TRBV9,NA,NA,TRBJ1-6,CASGDGTLDSPLHF,TGTGCCAGCGGGGACGGCACCCTTGATTCACCCCTCCACTTT
TRBV30,NA,NA,TRBJ1-5,CAWSLAGPGGNQPQHF,TGTGCCTGGAGTTTGGCGGGGCCAGGGGGCAATCAGCCCCAGCATTTT
TRBV5-1,NA,few,TRBJ1-5,CASSQGGNQPQHF,TGCGCCAGCAGCCAGGGAGGGAATCAGCCCCAGCATTTT
TRBV19,NA,few,TRBJ1-3,CATGGTSGNTIYF,TGTGCCACCGGGGGGACCTCTGGAAACACCATATATTTT
TRBV7-3,NA,NA,TRBJ2-6,CASSLFSATSGANVLTF,TGTGCCAGCAGCTTATTCAGTGCTACTTCTGGGGCCAACGTCCTGACTTTC
TRBV15,NA,medium-sized,TRBJ1-5,CATSRDPSNQPQHF,TGTGCCACCAGCAGAGATCCGAGCAATCAGCCCCAGCATTTT
TRBV5-4,TRBD1,NA,TRBJ1-2,CASSFDQGASWGYTF,TGTGCCAGCAGCTTCGACCAGGGGGCCTCCTGGGGCTACACCTTC
TRBV6-5,NA,once,TRBJ1-2,CATRQVNYGYTF,TGTGCCACCCGACAGGTTAATTATGGCTACACCTTC
TRBV7-3,NA,NA,TRBJ2-3,CASSLGAPGDTQYF,TGTGCCAGCAGCTTGGGAGCCCCGGGAGATACGCAGTATTTT
TRBV7-3,NA,NA,TRBJ2-3,CASSFQGTDTQYF,TGTGCCAGCAGCTTCCAGGGGACAGATACGCAGTATTTT
TRBV5-6,NA,NA,TRBJ1-1,CASSPGGMNTEAFF,TGTGCCAGCAGCCCTGGGGGGATGAACACTGAAGCTTTCTTT
TRBV2,TRBD1,NA,TRBJ1-5,CASSDKNRGQPQHF,TGTGCCAGCAGTGACAAAAACAGGGGACAGCCCCAGCATTTT
TRBV5-1,NA,NA,TRBJ2-7,CASSSSAGISYEQYF,TGCGCCAGCAGCTCCTCTGCAGGGATCTCCTACGAGCAGTACTTC
TRBV27,NA,NA,TRBJ2-5,CASSSQGGETQYF,TGTGCCAGCAGTTCCCAGGGCGGGGAGACCCAGTACTTC
TRBV11-3,NA,NA,TRBJ2-4,CASSASEKNIQYF,TGTGCCAGCAGCGCTTCTGAGAAAAACATTCAGTACTTC
TRBV2,NA,NA,TRBJ1-5,CASRRQQTYSNQPQHF,TGTGCCAGCAGAAGACAGCAAACTTATAGCAATCAGCCCCAGCATTTT
TRBV27,NA,NA,TRBJ2-7,CASSFGRSYEQYF,TGTGCCAGCAGTTTCGGGCGCTCCTACGAGCAGTACTTC
TRBV28,NA,NA,TRBJ1-2,CASSSGGNYGYTF,TGTGCCAGCAGTTCGGGAGGAAACTATGGCTACACCTTC
TRBV28,TRBD2,few,TRBJ2-3,CASSFFGSAASGGAGTDTQYF,TGTGCCAGCAGTTTTTTCGGGTCGGCGGCTAGCGGGGGGGCCGGGACAGATACGCAGTATTTT
TRBV6-1,NA,few,TRBJ1-1,CASRGTLTEAFF,TGTGCCAGCAGGGGGACATTAACTGAAGCTTTCTTT
TRBV9,NA,NA,TRBJ2-3,CASSTRTAGTDTQYF,TGTGCCAGCAGCACCCGGACAGCAGGCACAGATACGCAGTATTTT
TRBV2,TRBD1,NA,TRBJ1-2,CASTTDRVANYGYTF,TGTGCCAGCACTACGGACAGGGTAGCTAACTATGGCTACACCTTC
TRBV6-5,NA,once,TRBJ2-7,CASRRGGTGLYEQYF,TGTGCCAGCAGGCGGGGGGGGACAGGGCTCTACGAGCAGTACTTC
TRBV2,NA,NA,TRBJ2-7,CASSGGLEYHYEQYF,TGTGCCAGCAGTGGGGGGCTAGAATACCACTACGAGCAGTACTTC
TRBV29-1,TRBD1,NA,TRBJ1-2,CSATQGAGYGYTF,TGCAGCGCGACACAGGGGGCGGGCTATGGCTACACCTTC
TRBV5-1,TRBD1,once,TRBJ2-5,CASSTTGDETQYF,TGCGCCAGCAGCACTACAGGGGACGAGACCCAGTACTTC
TRBV19,NA,NA,TRBJ2-1,CASSTTGTNEQFF,TGTGCCAGTAGTACAACCGGGACAAATGAGCAGTTCTTC
TRBV18,NA,once,TRBJ2-5,CASSTFNSQETQYF,TGTGCCAGCTCAACCTTCAACAGCCAAGAGACCCAGTACTTC
TRBV7-2,NA,NA,TRBJ1-5,CASSLVRDQPQHF,TGTGCCAGCAGCTTAGTCAGGGATCAGCCCCAGCATTTT
TRBV9,NA,NA,TRBJ2-7,CASSVATGLSYEQYF,TGTGCCAGCAGCGTAGCGACGGGGCTCTCCTACGAGCAGTACTTC
TRBV11-2,NA,NA,TRBJ2-7,CASSLRYRDDEQYF,TGTGCCAGCAGCTTACGATACAGAGACGACGAGCAGTACTTC
TRBV13,NA,NA,TRBJ2-3,CASSLLARQDTQYF,TGTGCCAGCAGCCTCCTAGCGCGTCAAGATACGCAGTATTTT
TRBV28,NA,NA,TRBJ1-6,CASSLYRDTAKNNSPLHF,TGTGCCAGCAGTCTTTACCGGGACACTGCCAAGAATAATTCACCCCTCCACTTT
TRBV5-1,NA,NA,TRBJ1-1,CASSLGLRVLMNTEAFF,TGCGCCAGCAGCTTGGGCTTGCGGGTACTCATGAACACTGAAGCTTTCTTT
TRBV7-8,TRBD2,NA,TRBJ2-7,CASSVAGPQEQYF,TGTGCCAGCAGCGTAGCGGGCCCACAAGAGCAGTACTTC
TRBV20-1,NA,few,TRBJ2-1,CSARDYNEQFF,TGCAGTGCTAGAGATTACAATGAGCAGTTCTTC
TRBV4-3,TRBD1,NA,TRBJ1-2,CASSDGTGKDGYTF,TGCGCCAGCAGCGACGGGACAGGGAAAGATGGCTACACCTTC
TRBV7-3,NA,NA,TRBJ2-2,CASSPGHSTGELFF,TGTGCCAGCAGCCCGGGACACAGTACCGGGGAGCTGTTTTTT
TRBV5-1,TRBD1,NA,TRBJ2-7,CASSSDRGLYEQYF,TGCGCCAGCAGCTCCGACAGGGGCCTCTACGAGCAGTACTTC
TRBV9,NA,NA,TRBJ1-1,CASSVAPGLNTEAFF,TGTGCCAGCAGCGTAGCCCCCGGGTTGAACACTGAAGCTTTCTTT
TRBV9,NA,NA,TRBJ1-2,CASSAPGGRPLSF,TGTGCCAGCAGCGCCCCTGGGGGCAGGCCCCTATCCTTC
TRBV29-1,TRBD1,NA,TRBJ2-2,CSVEDPARTGGRTGELFF,TGCAGCGTTGAAGATCCCGCCAGGACAGGGGGCCGGACCGGGGAGCTGTTTTTT
TRBV6-6,TRBD2,NA,TRBJ2-1,CASSRGGVQWEQFF,TGTGCCAGCAGTCGGGGGGGCGTACAATGGGAGCAGTTCTTC